A selection of T cell receptor beta chains follows, all from one sample in a study of cytomegalovirus exposure and HLA in healthy donors. Produced via immunoSEQ multiplex PCR; TCRdb's table is partial and in-frame only. The table shows 130,000 to 150,000 clones, with over 75% occurring only once. Sequenced material: PBMCs. These receptors were obtained from a young man in good health and CMV-seronegative. Each CDR3 is given with its conserved first and last residue. The D gene is left open where the match is weak. Clone size is given for some rows only: seen once, a few or many times, or a class if the clone is expanded.

V	size	J	D	DNA	CDR3
TRBV6-5	-	TRBJ2-2	-	TGTGCCAGCAGTTACTCCCGGTACACCGGGGAGCTGTTTTTT	CASSYSRYTGELFF
TRBV6-1	-	TRBJ2-4	-	TGTGCCAGCGGAGGAGGGACAGCCAAAAACATTCAGTACTTC	CASGGGTAKNIQYF
TRBV18	-	TRBJ1-2	-	TGTGCCAGCTCACTCAATGGGCAGGGAAGTGGCTACACCTTC	CASSLNGQGSGYTF
TRBV5-4	-	TRBJ2-1	TRBD2	TGTGCCAGCAGCGTCGGGGGGGGTGAGCAGTTCTTC	CASSVGGGEQFF
TRBV6-1	-	TRBJ1-6	-	TGTGCCAGCAGCGGACAGTCGGGTAATTCACCCCTCCACTTT	CASSGQSGNSPLHF
TRBV7-9	-	TRBJ1-1	-	TGTTCCAGCAGTTCAGGGGTAGCTGAAGCTTTCTTT	CSSSSGVAEAFF
TRBV2	-	TRBJ2-3	TRBD2	TGTGCCAGCATTAGAACCGGGACTAGCGGGGTAGATACGCAGTATTTT	CASIRTGTSGVDTQYF
TRBV5-1	once	TRBJ1-2	-	TGCGCCAGCAGCGTGACAGGTCCACCAAACTATGGCTACACCTTC	CASSVTGPPNYGYTF
TRBV2	once	TRBJ2-2	TRBD1	TGTGCCAGCAGTGGACAGGGTGCGAACACCGGGGAGCTGTTTTTT	CASSGQGANTGELFF
TRBV29-1	-	TRBJ1-2	TRBD1	TGCAGCGTATGGACAGGAAGTACAACTTTCTATGGCTACATCTTC	CSVWTGSTTFYGYIF
TRBV5-6	-	TRBJ2-3	-	TGTGCCAGCAAGAAGTGGGGGGGACACACAGATACGCAGTATTTT	CASKKWGGHTDTQYF
TRBV11-2	-	TRBJ2-7	TRBD2	TGTGCCAGCAGCCCCAGTCTAGCGGGAGCGTACGAGCAGTACTTC	CASSPSLAGAYEQYF
TRBV6-6	-	TRBJ1-3	-	TGTGCCAGCAGTTACTACAGGGCGACCTCTGGAAACACCATATATTTT	CASSYYRATSGNTIYF
TRBV11-2	-	TRBJ2-3	-	TGTGCCAGCTCCGGTAGCACAGATACGCAGTATTTT	CASSGSTDTQYF
TRBV4-1	-	TRBJ2-1	-	TGCGCCAGCAGCCAAGACGGTAGCTACAATGAGCAGTTCTTC	CASSQDGSYNEQFF
TRBV28	-	TRBJ2-1	-	TGTGCCAGCAGTTTAGGTGGGGCAGGTGAGCAGTTCTTC	CASSLGGAGEQFF
TRBV30	-	TRBJ2-2	TRBD2	TGTGCCTGGAGGGCAGGGACGGGGGGCACCGGGGAGCTGTTTTTT	CAWRAGTGGTGELFF
TRBV28	-	TRBJ1-5	-	TGTGCCAGCAGCTCCGGGTCCGATTACAATCAGCCCCAGCATTTT	CASSSGSDYNQPQHF
TRBV6-1	-	TRBJ2-7	-	TGTGCCAGCAGTGACCTCGGGGTACCCTACGAGCAGTACTTC	CASSDLGVPYEQYF
TRBV7-7	once	TRBJ1-1	TRBD1	TGTGCTAGCAGCAGGGACAGGAACACTGAAGCTTTCTTT	CASSRDRNTEAFF
TRBV9	-	TRBJ1-1	-	TGTGCCAGCAGCGTAGTTGAGGGTCTAATGAACACTGAAGCTTTCTTT	CASSVVEGLMNTEAFF
TRBV5-1	-	TRBJ2-5	TRBD1	TGCGCCAGCAACAGGGGGCAGGAGACCCAGTACTTC	CASNRGQETQYF
TRBV2	-	TRBJ1-1	-	TGTGCCAGCCTCCGGGACTTCAAGTACCCCGAAGCTTTCTTT	CASLRDFKYPEAFF
TRBV5-6	-	TRBJ1-5	-	TGTGCCAGCAGCTATCGGGAGACAGCGGGTAGCAATCAGCCCCAGAATTTT	CASSYRETAGSNQPQNF
TRBV14	-	TRBJ2-3	-	TGTGCCAGCAGCCAAGTTGGGGGGTCCCACACAGATACGCAGTATTTT	CASSQVGGSHTDTQYF
TRBV4-1	few	TRBJ2-1	TRBD2	TGCGCCAGCAGCTCCCCCACTAGCGGGGCGAACAATGAGCAGTTCTTC	CASSSPTSGANNEQFF
TRBV7-6	-	TRBJ1-3	TRBD1	TGTGCCAGCAGCCCTATTTCCGACAGGGGAAGAAACACCATATATTTT	CASSPISDRGRNTIYF
TRBV5-1	-	TRBJ2-1	TRBD1	TGCGCCAGCGGGAGAGGGGGCGAATACAATGAGCAGTTCTTC	CASGRGGEYNEQFF
TRBV6-5	-	TRBJ2-1	-	TGTGCCAGCAGGGAGACAGGAGACAATGAGCAGTTCTTC	CASRETGDNEQFF
TRBV10-1	few	TRBJ1-5	-	TGCGCCAGCGCGGAGTCCCCTAATCAGCCCCAGCATTTT	CASAESPNQPQHF
TRBV28	-	TRBJ2-1	-	TGTGCCAGCAGTTGGGACACGAAGGGCAATGAGCAGTTCTTC	CASSWDTKGNEQFF
TRBV23-1	few	TRBJ1-1	TRBD1	TGCGCCAGCAGTCAATCACAGGGGGTTGACACTGAAGCTTTCTTT	CASSQSQGVDTEAFF
TRBV10-3	-	TRBJ1-1	-	TGTGCCATCAAGGGCACCGGGAGTACTGAAGCTTTCTTT	CAIKGTGSTEAFF
TRBV5-1	-	TRBJ2-5	-	TGCGCCAGCAGCACCCCCAGGGATTTGGAGACCCAGTACTTC	CASSTPRDLETQYF
TRBV4-1	-	TRBJ2-5	TRBD1	TGCGCCAGCAGCCTCGACGGGACAGCTACACAAGAGACCCAGTACTTC	CASSLDGTATQETQYF
TRBV10-3	few	TRBJ1-4	-	TGTGCCACCGCGACAGGACTTAATGAAAAACTGTTTTTT	CATATGLNEKLFF
TRBV5-1	-	TRBJ2-3	-	TGCGCCAGCAGCTTGGCCCCGAGTAGCACAGATACGCAGTATTTT	CASSLAPSSTDTQYF
TRBV5-5	-	TRBJ2-7	-	TGTGCCAGCAGGAACGACAGAAGACTCCCTTACGAGCAGTACTTC	CASRNDRRLPYEQYF
TRBV6-5	-	TRBJ1-2	-	TGTGCCAGCAGTTACTCGAGCAATCACTATGGCTACACCTTC	CASSYSSNHYGYTF
TRBV28	-	TRBJ2-2	TRBD1	TGTGCCAGCGCTACACCAGGGGGCCGGGGGGAGCTGTTTTTT	CASATPGGRGELFF
TRBV28	-	TRBJ2-1	TRBD2	TGTGCCAGCAGTTTTCGACTAGCGGGATACAATGAGCAGTTCTTC	CASSFRLAGYNEQFF
TRBV6-5	-	TRBJ1-2	TRBD1	TGTGCCAGCAGTTACTTTCCCGGGACAGGGCGCCCTGGCACCTTC	CASSYFPGTGRPGTF
TRBV18	once	TRBJ1-3	-	TGTGCCAGCTCACCACGCGAGGGGGACACTGCTGGAAACACCATATATTTT	CASSPREGDTAGNTIYF
TRBV19	-	TRBJ1-2	-	TGTGCCAGTAGTGAAGACATAAGGAGCTACACCTTC	CASSEDIRSYTF
TRBV6-5	-	TRBJ2-7	-	TGTGCCACCTCGGGAAGCCGCGAGCAGTACTTC	CATSGSREQYF
TRBV28	-	TRBJ2-2	-	TGTGCCAGCAGTTTATTGAGGGACACCGGGGAGCTGTTTTTT	CASSLLRDTGELFF
TRBV7-3	many	TRBJ2-1	TRBD2	TGTGCCAGCAGTCTAGCGGGGAAGGAGCAGTTCTTC	CASSLAGKEQFF
TRBV5-1	-	TRBJ2-2	TRBD2	TGCGCCAGCAGCCCGGGCGTACTAGCGGGAGTATCGAGCACCGGGGAGCTGTTTTTT	CASSPGVLAGVSSTGELFF
TRBV9	-	TRBJ2-3	-	TGTGCCAGCAGCCCTTTAGGCACAGATACGCAGTATTTT	CASSPLGTDTQYF
TRBV28	-	TRBJ1-6	TRBD1	TGTGCCAGTAACGCACCGGGACAGCATAATTCACCCCTCCACTTT	CASNAPGQHNSPLHF